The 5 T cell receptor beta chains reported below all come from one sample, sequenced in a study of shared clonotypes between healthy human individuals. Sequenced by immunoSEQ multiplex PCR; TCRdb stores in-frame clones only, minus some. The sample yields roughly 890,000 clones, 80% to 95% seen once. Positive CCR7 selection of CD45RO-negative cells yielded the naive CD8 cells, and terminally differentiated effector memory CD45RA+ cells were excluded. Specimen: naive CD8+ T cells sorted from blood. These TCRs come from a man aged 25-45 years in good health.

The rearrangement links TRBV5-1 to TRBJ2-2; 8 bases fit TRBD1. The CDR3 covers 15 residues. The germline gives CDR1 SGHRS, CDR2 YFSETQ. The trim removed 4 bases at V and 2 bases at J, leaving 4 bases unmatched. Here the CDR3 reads CASSTDRANTGELFF. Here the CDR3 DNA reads TGCGCCAGCAGCACGGACAGGGCCAACACCGGGGAGCTGTTTTTT.

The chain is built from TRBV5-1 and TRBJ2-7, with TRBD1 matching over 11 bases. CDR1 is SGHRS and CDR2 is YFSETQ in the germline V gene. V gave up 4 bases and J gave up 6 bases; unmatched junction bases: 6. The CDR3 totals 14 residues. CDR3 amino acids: CASSDRDRGGEQYF. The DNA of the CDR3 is TGCGCCAGCAGCGACCGGGACAGGGGGGGCGAGCAGTACTTC.

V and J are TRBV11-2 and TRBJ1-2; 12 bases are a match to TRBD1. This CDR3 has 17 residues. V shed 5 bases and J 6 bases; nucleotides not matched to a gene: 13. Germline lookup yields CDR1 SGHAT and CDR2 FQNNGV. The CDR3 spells CASSVVPGQGAIDGYTF. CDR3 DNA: TGTGCCAGCAGCGTGGTCCCGGGACAGGGGGCTATCGATGGCTACACCTTC.

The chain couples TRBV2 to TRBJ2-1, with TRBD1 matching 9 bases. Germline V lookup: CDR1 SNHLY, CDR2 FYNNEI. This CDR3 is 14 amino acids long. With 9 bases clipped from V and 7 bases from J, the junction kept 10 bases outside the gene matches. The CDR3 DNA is TGTGCCAGGGATCCGGGACAGGGCGGAAATGAGCAGTTCTTC. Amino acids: CARDPGQGGNEQFF.

This CDR3 reads CASSSTGTGRYEQYF. The CDR3 DNA sequence: TGTGCCAGCAGCTCGACCGGGACAGGTCGCTACGAGCAGTACTTC. This rearrangement joins TRBV5-5 to TRBJ2-7, with TRBD1 matching over 8 bases. V was clipped by 3 bases and J by 3 bases; unmatched bases: 8. The CDR3 has 15 residues. Germline V lookup: CDR1 SGHKS, CDR2 YYEKEE (reference sequence).